This T cell receptor beta chain was identified in a study of T cell responses to AZD1222 COVID-19 vaccine. The germline V and J ends were trimmed by 6 bases and 7 bases, with 10 bases remaining between them. Per the germline V gene, CDR1 is SNHLY and CDR2 is FYNNEI. This CDR3 has 12 amino acids. This clone was seen a single time. This table comes from immunoSEQ multiplex PCR, and its TCRdb copy is limited to in-frame clones, with some not included. The repertoire consists of about 150,000 clones, with roughly 88% occurring once and the leading ten covering 3% to 4%. The sequence was collected from an adult in good health. The material sequenced was peripheral blood, taken on day 0 of MenACWY control vaccination. V usage is TRBV2 and J usage is TRBJ2-1; TRBD1 or TRBD2 may be the D gene (6 bases each). In nucleotides, the CDR3 is TGTGCCAGCAGGGGGGGCGGAAATGAGCAGTTCTTC. Translation gives CASRGGGNEQFF. The full variable domain, its missing parts supplied by reference TRBV2 and TRBJ2-1, is EPEVTQTPSHQVTQMGQEVILRCVPISNHLYFYWYRQILGQKVEFLVSFYNNEISEKSEIFDDQFSVERPDGSNFTLKIRSTKLEDSAMYFCASRGGGNEQFFGPGTRLTVL.